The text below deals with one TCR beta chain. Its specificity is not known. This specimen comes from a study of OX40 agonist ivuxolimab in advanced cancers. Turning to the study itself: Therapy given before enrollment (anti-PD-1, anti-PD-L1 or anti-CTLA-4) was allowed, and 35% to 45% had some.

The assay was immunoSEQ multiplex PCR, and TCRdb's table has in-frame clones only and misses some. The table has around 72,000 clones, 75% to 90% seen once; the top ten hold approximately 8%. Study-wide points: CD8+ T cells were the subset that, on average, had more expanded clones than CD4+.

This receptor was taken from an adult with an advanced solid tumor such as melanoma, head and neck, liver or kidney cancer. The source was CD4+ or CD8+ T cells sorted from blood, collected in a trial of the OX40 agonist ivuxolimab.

The CDR3: CASSPPVGNIQYF. The DNA for the CDR3 is TGTGCCAGCTCACCACCGGTCGGAAACATTCAGTACTTC. The V and J genes are TRBV18 and TRBJ2-4; D is uncertain. The germline CDR1 and CDR2 sequences are KGHSH and LQKENI. Between the trimmed V and J ends, which lost 0 bases and 6 bases, there was a span of 6 bases. The CDR3 extends over 13 amino acids. The full variable domain, in which reference TRBV18 and TRBJ2-4 provide the parts outside the CDR3, is NAGVMQNPRHLVRRRGQEARLRCSPMKGHSHVYWYRQLPEEGLKFMVYLQKENIIDESGMPKERFSAEFPKEGPSILRIQQVVRGDSAAYFCASSPPVGNIQYFGAGTRLSVL.